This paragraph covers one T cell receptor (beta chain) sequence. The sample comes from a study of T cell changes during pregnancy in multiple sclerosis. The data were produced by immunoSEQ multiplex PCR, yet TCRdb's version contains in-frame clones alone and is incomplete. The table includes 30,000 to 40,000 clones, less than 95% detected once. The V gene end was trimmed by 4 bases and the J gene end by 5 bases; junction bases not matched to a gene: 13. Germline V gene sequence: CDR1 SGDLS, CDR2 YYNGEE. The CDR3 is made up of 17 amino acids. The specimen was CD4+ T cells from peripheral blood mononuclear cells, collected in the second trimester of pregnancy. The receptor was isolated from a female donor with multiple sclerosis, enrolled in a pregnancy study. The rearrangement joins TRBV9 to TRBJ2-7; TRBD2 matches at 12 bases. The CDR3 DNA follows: TGTGCCAGCAGCCCCCGATTCGGACTAGCGGGAATCGACGAGCAGTACTTC. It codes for CASSPRFGLAGIDEQYF. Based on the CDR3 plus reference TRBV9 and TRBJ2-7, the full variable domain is DSGVTQTPKHLITATGQRVTLRCSPRSGDLSVYWYQQSLDQGLQFLIQYYNGEERAKGNILERFSAQQFPDLHSELNLSSLELGDSALYFCASSPRFGLAGIDEQYFGPGTRLTVT.